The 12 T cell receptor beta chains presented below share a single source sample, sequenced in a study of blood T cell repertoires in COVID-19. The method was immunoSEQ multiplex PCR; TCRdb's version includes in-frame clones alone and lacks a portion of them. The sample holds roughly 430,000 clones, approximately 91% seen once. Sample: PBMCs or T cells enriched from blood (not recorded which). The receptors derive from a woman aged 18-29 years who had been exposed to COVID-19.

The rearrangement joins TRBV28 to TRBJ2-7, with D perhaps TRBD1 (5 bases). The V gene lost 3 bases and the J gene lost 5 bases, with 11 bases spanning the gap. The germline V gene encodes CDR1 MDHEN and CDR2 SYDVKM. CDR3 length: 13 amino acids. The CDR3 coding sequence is TGTGCCAGCAGTTTCGCAGGGTTCCACGAGCAGTACTTC. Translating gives CASSFAGFHEQYF.

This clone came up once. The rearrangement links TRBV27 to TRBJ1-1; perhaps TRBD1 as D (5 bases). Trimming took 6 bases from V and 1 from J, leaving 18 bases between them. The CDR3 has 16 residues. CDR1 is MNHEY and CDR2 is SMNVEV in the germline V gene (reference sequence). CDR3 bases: TGTGCCAGCAGGCTAACTTCGCAGGGATCGAACACTGAAGCTTTCTTT. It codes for CASRLTSQGSNTEAFF.

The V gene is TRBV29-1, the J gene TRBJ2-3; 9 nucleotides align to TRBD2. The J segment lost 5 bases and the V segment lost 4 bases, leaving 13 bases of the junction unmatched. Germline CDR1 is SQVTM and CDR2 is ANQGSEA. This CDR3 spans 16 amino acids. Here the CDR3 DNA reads TGCAGCGTTGGTTTATCGGCGGGAGGGCCGGGAGATACGCAGTATTTT. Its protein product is CSVGLSAGGPGDTQYF.

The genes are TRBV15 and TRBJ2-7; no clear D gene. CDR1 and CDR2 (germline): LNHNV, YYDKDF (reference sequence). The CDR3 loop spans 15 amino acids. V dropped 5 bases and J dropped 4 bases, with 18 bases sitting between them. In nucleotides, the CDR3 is TGTGCCACCAGCGGCGGTCGGGTGGGTTTTTACGAGCAGTACTTC. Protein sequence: CATSGGRVGFYEQYF.

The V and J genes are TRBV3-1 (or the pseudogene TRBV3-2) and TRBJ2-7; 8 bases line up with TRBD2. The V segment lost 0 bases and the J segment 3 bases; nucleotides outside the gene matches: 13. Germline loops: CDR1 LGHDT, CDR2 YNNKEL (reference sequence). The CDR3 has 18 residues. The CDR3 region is CASSQDLAGGHFGYEQYF. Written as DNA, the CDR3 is TGTGCCAGCAGCCAAGATCTGGCGGGGGGCCACTTCGGCTACGAGCAGTACTTC.

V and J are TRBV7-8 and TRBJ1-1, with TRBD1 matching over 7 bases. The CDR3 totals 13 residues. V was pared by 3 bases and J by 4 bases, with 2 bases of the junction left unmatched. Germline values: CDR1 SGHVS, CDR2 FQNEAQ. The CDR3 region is CASSFYRGTEAFF. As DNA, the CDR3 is TGTGCCAGCAGCTTTTACAGGGGCACTGAAGCTTTCTTT. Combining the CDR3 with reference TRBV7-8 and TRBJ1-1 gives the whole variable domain GAGVSQSPRYKVAKRGQDVALRCDPISGHVSLFWYQQALGQGPEFLTYFQNEAQLDKSGLPSDRFFAERPEGSVSTLKIQRTQQEDSAVYLCASSFYRGTEAFFGQGTRLTVV.

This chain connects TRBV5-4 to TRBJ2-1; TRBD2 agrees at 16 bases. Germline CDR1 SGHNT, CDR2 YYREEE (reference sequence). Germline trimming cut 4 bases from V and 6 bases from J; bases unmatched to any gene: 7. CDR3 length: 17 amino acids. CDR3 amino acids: CASSMGLAGGPGNEQFF. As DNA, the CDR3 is TGTGCCAGCAGCATGGGACTAGCGGGAGGGCCCGGCAATGAGCAGTTCTTC.

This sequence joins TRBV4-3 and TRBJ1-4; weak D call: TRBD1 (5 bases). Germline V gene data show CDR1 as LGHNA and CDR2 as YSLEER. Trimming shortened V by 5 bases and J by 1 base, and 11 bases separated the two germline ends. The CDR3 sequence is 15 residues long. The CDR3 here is CASSSPRETNEKLFF. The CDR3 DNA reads TGCGCCAGCAGCAGCCCCAGGGAAACTAATGAAAAACTGTTTTTT.

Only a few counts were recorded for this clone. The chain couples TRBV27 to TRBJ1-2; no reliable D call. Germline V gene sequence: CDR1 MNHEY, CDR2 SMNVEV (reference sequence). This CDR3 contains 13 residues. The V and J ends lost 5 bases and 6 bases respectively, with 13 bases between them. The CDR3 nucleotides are TGTGCCAGCAGTACAATGGACTGGAATGGCTACACCTTC. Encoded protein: CASSTMDWNGYTF.

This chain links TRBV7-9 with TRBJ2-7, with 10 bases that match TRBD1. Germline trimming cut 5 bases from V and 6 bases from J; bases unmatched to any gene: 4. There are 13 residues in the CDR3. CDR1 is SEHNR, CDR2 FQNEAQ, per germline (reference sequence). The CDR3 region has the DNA TGTGCCAGCAGCCGGACAGGGGGACCCGAGCAGTACTTC. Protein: CASSRTGGPEQYF.

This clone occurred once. CDR3 sequence reads: CAWQFTEAFF. The DNA of the CDR3 is TGTGCCTGGCAGTTCACTGAAGCTTTCTTT. The chain uses TRBV30 and TRBJ1-1, with D unresolved. Trimming took off 5 bases at V and 4 bases at J, with 5 bases between the two ends. Germline CDR1 GTSNPN, CDR2 SVGIG (reference sequence). CDR3 length: 10 residues. The entire variable domain, with the rest obtained from reference TRBV30 and TRBJ1-1, is as follows: SQTIHQWPATLVQPVGSPLSLECTVEGTSNPNLYWYRQAAGRGLQLLFYSVGIGQISSEVPQNLSASRPQDRQFILSSKKLLLSDSGFYLCAWQFTEAFFGQGTRLTVV.

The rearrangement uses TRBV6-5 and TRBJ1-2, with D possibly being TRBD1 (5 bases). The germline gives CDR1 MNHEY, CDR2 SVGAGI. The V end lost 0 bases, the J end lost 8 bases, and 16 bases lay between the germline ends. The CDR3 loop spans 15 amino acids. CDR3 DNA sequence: TGTGCCAGCAGTTACTCGGGACCCCGGGGAGGCGGCTACACCTTC. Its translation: CASSYSGPRGGGYTF.